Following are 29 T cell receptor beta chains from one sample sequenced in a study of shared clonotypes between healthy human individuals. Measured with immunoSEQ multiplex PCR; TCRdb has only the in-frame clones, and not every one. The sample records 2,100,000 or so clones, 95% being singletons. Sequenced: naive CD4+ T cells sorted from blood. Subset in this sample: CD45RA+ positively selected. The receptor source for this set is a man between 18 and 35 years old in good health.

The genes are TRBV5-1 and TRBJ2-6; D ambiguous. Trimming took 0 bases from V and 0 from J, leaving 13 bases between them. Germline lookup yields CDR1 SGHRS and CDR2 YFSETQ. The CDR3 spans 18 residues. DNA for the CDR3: TGCGCCAGCAGCTTGGCGAAGACTCCAGACTCTGGGGCCAACGTCCTGACTTTC. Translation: CASSLAKTPDSGANVLTF.

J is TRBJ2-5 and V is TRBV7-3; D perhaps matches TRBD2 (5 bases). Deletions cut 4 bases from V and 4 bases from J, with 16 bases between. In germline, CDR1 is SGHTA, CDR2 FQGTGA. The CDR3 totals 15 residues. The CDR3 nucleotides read TGTGCCAGCAGCTATGGACCGGGAATGGGAGAGACCCAGTACTTC. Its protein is CASSYGPGMGETQYF. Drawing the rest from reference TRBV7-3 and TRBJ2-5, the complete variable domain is GAGVSQTPSNKVTEKGKYVELRCDPISGHTALYWYRQSLGQGPEFLIYFQGTGAADDSGLPNDRFFAVRPEGSVSTLKIQRTERGDSAVYLCASSYGPGMGETQYFGPGTRLLVL.

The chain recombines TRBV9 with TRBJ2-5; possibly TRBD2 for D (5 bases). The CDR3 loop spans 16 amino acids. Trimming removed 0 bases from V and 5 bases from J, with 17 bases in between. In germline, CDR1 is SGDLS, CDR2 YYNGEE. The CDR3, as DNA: TGTGCCAGCAGCGTAGCCCCGGACTCCGGTAGGGAGACCCAGTACTTC. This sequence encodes CASSVAPDSGRETQYF.

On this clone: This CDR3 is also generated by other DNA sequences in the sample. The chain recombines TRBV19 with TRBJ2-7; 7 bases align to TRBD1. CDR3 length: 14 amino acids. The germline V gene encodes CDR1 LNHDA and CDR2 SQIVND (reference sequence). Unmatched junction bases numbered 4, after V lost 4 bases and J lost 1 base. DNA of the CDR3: TGTGCCAGTAGTACCGGGACAGCTTCCTACGAGCAGTACTTC. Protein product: CASSTGTASYEQYF. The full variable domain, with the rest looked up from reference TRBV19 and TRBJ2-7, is DGGITQSPKYLFRKEGQNVTLSCEQNLNHDAMYWYRQDPGQGLRLIYYSQIVNDFQKGDIAEGYSVSREKKESFPLTVTSAQKNPTAFYLCASSTGTASYEQYFGPGTRLTVT.

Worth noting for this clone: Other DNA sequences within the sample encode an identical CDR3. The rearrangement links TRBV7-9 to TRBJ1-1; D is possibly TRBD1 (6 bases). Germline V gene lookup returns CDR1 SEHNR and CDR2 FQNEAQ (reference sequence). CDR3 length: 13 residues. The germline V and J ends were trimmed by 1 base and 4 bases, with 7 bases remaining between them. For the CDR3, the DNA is TGTGCCAGCAGCTTAGGAGGGGGCACTGAAGCTTTCTTT. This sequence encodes CASSLGGGTEAFF.

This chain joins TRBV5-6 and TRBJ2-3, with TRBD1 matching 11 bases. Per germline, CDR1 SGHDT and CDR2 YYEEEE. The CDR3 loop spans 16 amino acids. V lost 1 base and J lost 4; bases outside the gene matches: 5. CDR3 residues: CASSLPGTGGSDTQYF. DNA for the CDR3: TGTGCCAGCAGCTTGCCCGGGACAGGGGGATCAGATACGCAGTATTTT.

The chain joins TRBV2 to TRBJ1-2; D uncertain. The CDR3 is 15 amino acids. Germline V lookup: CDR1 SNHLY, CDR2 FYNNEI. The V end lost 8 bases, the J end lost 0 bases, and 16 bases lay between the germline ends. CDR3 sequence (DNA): TGTGCCAGCTGCGGAGAGGCGGCATCTAACTATGGCTACACCTTC. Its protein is CASCGEAASNYGYTF.

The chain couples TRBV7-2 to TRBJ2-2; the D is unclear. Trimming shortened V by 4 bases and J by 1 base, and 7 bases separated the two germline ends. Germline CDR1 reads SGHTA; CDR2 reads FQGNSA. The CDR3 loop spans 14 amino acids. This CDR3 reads CASSSTGNTGELFF. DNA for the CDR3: TGTGCCAGCAGCTCCACTGGGAACACCGGGGAGCTGTTTTTT.

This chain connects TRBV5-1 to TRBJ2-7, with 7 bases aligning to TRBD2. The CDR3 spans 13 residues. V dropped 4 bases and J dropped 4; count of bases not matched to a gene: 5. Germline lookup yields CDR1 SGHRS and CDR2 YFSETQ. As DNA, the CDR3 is TGCGCCAGCAGCGGCGGACTAGGATACGAGCAGTACTTC. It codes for CASSGGLGYEQYF.

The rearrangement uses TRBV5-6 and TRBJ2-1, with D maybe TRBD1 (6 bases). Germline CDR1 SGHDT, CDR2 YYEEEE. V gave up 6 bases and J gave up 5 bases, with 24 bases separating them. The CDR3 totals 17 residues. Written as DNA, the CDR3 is TGTGCCAGCAACCGACGGGAAGGGGGAGTAGTTAACAATGAGCAGTTCTTC. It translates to CASNRREGGVVNNEQFF.

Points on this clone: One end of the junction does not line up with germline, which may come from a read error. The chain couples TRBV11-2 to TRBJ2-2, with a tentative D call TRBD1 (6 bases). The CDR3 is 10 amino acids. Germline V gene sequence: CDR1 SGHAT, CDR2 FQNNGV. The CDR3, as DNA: TGTGCCAGCATGGGGGCAGGGCTGCCTTTT. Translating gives CASMGAGLPF. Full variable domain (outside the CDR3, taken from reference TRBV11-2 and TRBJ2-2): EAGVAQSPRYKIIEKRQSVAFWCNPISGHATLYWYQQILGQGPKLLIQFQNNGVVDDSQLPKDRFSAERLKGVDSTLKIQPAKLEDSAVYLCASMGAGLPFGEGSRLTVL.

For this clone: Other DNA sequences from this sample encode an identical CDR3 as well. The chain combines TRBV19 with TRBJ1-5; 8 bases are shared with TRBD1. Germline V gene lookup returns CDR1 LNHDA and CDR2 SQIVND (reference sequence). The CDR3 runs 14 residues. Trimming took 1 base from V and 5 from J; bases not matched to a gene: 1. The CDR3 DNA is TGTGCCAGTAGTATAGTGACAGGGGATCAGCCCCAGCATTTT. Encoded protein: CASSIVTGDQPQHF. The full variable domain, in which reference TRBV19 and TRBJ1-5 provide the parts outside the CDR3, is DGGITQSPKYLFRKEGQNVTLSCEQNLNHDAMYWYRQDPGQGLRLIYYSQIVNDFQKGDIAEGYSVSREKKESFPLTVTSAQKNPTAFYLCASSIVTGDQPQHFGDGTRLSIL.

CDR3 DNA sequence: TGTGCCCTATTTCACCGGGACAGGGAAGGTGACGAGCAGTACTTC. Translated, it gives CALFHRDREGDEQYF. This chain connects TRBV6-4 to TRBJ2-7, with TRBD1 matching 9 bases. This CDR3 is built from 15 residues. CDR1 is MRHNA and CDR2 is SNTAGT in the germline V gene. V lost 11 bases and J lost 5; bases outside the gene matches: 16.

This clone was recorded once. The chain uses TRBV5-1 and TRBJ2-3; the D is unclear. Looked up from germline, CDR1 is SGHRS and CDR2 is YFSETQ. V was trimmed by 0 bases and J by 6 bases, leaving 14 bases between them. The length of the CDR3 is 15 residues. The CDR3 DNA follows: TGCGCCAGCAGCTTGGGACTTTCCCTCGGGGATACGCAGTATTTT. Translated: CASSLGLSLGDTQYF. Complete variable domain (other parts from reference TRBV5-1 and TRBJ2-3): KAGVTQTPRYLIKTRGQQVTLSCSPISGHRSVSWYQQTPGQGLQFLFEYFSETQRNKGNFPGRFSGRQFSNSRSEMNVSTLELGDSALYLCASSLGLSLGDTQYFGPGTRLTVL.

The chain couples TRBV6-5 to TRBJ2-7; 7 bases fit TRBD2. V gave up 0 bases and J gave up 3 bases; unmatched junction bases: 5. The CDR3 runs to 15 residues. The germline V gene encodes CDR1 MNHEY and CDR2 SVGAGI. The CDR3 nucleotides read TGTGCCAGCAGTTACTCGACGGCTAGCGGCTACGAGCAGTACTTC. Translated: CASSYSTASGYEQYF.

As DNA, the CDR3 is TGTGCCAGCAGTGAATTTCTAGCGGGAGGGTACAATGAGCAGTTCTTC. Its translation is CASSEFLAGGYNEQFF. This chain connects TRBV6-1 to TRBJ2-1; TRBD2 agrees at 12 bases. With 2 bases clipped from V and 4 bases from J, the junction kept 3 bases outside the gene matches. Germline V gene sequence: CDR1 MNHNS, CDR2 SASEGT. The CDR3 runs to 16 residues.

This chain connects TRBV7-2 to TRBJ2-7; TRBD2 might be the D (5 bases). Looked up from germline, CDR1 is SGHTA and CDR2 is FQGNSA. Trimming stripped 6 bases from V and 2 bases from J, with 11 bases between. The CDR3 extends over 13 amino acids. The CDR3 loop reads CASSPGVPYEQYF. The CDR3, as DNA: TGTGCCAGCAGTCCCGGGGTCCCCTACGAGCAGTACTTC.

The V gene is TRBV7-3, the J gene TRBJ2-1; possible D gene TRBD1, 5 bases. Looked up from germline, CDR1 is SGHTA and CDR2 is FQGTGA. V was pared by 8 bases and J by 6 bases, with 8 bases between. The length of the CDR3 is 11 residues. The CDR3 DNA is TGTGCCAGCGGGGCAGCCAATGAGCAGTTCTTC. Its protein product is CASGAANEQFF.

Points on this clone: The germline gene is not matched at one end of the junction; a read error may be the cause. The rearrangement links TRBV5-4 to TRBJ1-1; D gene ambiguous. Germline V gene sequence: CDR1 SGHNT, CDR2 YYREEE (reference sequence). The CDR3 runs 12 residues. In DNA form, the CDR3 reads TGTGCCAGCAGCTTGATGGATGGGTTTAATCTCTTT. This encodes CASSLMDGFNLF.

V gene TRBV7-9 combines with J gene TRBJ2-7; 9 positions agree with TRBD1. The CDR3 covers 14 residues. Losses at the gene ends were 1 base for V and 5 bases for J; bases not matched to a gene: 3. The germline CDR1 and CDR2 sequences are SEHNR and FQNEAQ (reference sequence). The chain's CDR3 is CASSLDRTGDEQYF. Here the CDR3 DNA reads TGTGCCAGCAGCTTAGACAGGACAGGGGACGAGCAGTACTTC. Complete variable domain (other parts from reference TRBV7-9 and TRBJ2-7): DTGVSQNPRHKITKRGQNVTFRCDPISEHNRLYWYRQTLGQGPEFLTYFQNEAQLEKSRLLSDRFSAERPKGSFSTLEIQRTEQGDSAMYLCASSLDRTGDEQYFGPGTRLTVT.

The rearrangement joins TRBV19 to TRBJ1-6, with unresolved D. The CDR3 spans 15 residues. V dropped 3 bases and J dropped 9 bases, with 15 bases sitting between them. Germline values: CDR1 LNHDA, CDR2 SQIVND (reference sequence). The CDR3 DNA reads TGTGCCAGTAGTATTAGTCATCAAGCAGGTTCACCCCTCCACTTT. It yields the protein CASSISHQAGSPLHF.

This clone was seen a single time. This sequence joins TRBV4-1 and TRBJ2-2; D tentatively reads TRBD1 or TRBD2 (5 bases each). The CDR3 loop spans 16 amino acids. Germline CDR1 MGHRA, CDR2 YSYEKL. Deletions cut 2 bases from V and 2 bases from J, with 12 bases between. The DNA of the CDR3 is TGCGCCAGCAGCCAACGGGACCGGCGTAACACCGGGGAGCTGTTTTTT. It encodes CASSQRDRRNTGELFF.

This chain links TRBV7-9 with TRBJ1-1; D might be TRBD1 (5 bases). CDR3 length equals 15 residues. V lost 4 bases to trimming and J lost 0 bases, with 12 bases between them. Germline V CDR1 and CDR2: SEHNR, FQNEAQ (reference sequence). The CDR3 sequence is CASSYVPQVNTEAFF. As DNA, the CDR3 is TGTGCCAGCAGCTACGTCCCACAGGTGAACACTGAAGCTTTCTTT. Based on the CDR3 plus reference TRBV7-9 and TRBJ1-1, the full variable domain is DTGVSQNPRHKITKRGQNVTFRCDPISEHNRLYWYRQTLGQGPEFLTYFQNEAQLEKSRLLSDRFSAERPKGSFSTLEIQRTEQGDSAMYLCASSYVPQVNTEAFFGQGTRLTVV.

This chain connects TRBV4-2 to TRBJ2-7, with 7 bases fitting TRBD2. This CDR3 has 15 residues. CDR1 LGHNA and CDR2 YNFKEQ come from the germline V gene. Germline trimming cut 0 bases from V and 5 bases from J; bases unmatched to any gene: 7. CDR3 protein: CASSQDGDYLNEQYF. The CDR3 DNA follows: TGTGCCAGCAGCCAAGATGGGGACTACTTGAACGAGCAGTACTTC.

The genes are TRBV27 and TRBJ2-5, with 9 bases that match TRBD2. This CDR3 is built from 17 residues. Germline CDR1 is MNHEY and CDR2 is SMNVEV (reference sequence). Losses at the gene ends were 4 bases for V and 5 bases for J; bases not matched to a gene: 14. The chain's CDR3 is CASSSHGRRGGMETQYF. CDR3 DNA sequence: TGTGCCAGCAGTTCCCACGGTCGGCGGGGGGGCATGGAGACCCAGTACTTC.

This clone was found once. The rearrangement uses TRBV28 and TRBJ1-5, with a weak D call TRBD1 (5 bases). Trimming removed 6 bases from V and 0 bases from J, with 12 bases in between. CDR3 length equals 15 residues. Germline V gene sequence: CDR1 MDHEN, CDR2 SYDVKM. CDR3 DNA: TGTGCCAGCAGAGCGAGGACACTTAGCAATCAGCCCCAGCATTTT. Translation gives CASRARTLSNQPQHF.

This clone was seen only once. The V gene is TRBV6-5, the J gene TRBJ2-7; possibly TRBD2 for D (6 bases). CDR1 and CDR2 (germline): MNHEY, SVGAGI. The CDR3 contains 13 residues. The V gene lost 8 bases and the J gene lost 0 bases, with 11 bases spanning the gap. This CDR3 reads CASAGPLSYEQYF. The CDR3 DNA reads TGTGCCAGCGCGGGGCCTCTCTCCTACGAGCAGTACTTC.

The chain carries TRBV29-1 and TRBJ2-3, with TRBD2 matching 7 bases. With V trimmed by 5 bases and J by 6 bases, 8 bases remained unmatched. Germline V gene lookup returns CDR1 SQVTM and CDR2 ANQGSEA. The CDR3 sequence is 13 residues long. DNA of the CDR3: TGCAGCGTTTGCCCCAGCGGGGCGGATACGCAGTATTTT. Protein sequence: CSVCPSGADTQYF.

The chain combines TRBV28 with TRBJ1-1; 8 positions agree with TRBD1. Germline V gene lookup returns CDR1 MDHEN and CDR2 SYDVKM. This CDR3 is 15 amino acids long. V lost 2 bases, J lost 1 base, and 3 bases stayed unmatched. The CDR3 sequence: CASSLRGQANTEAFF. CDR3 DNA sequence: TGTGCCAGCAGTTTACGGGGACAGGCGAACACTGAAGCTTTCTTT.